The clone carrying this T cell receptor (beta chain) was found many times. The sample originates from a study of Graves' ophthalmopathy and Graves' hyperthyroidism. Germline CDR1 is MGHRA and CDR2 is YSYEKL. The CDR3 consists of 18 residues. The V and J ends lost 2 bases and 4 bases, in that order; junction bases with no gene match: 14. Amplified TCR beta CDR3 regions were obtained using RNA transcripts as template. The first round was an RT-PCR with HTBI primers, and the second round was a multiplex PCR. TCRdb re-analysed the multiplex PCR reads in MiXCR, keeping a single row per CDR3 protein. The sample shows 300,000 or so distinct CDR3 sequences, about 17% of them seen only once.

This chain links TRBV4-1 with TRBJ1-2; 9 nucleotides line up with TRBD1. This TCR came from an adult man with Graves' ophthalmopathy. Sequencing input: peripheral blood. In nucleotides, the CDR3 is TGCGCCAGCAGCCAAACCGCCGCTAGACAGGGGGTTTCCTATGGCTACACCTTC. Protein product: CASSQTAARQGVSYGYTF.